The sample holds a few counts of the clone carrying this T cell receptor beta chain. Per the study methods: It was from reference gene primer amplification that nucleated cell counts were estimated. The assay was immunoSEQ multiplex PCR, and TCRdb's table has in-frame clones only and misses some. V and J calls and clone size are copied from that table; D and trimming were computed from the DNA. The repertoire holds roughly 200,000 clones, with around 88% as singletons. The data derive from a study of blood T cell repertoires in COVID-19. Across the study: Researchers got acute and convalescent COVID-19 samples from the United States, Italy and Spain. The analysed material was cDNA or gDNA that came from T cells, B-cell-depleted T cells, or PBMCs.

Ages ranged from about 18 to 89 years, with residence in about two dozen US areas. The sequence was obtained from a woman aged 30 to 39 who had been exposed to COVID-19. Sequencing was carried out using PBMCs or T cells enriched from blood (not recorded which).

The CDR3 DNA follows: TGTGCCAGCAGCTTCAGTTCACAGTCTAATGAAAAACTGTTTTTT. It codes for CASSFSSQSNEKLFF. This chain links TRBV7-9 with TRBJ1-4; D uncertain. This CDR3 comprises 15 residues. Germline lookup yields CDR1 SEHNR and CDR2 FQNEAQ (reference sequence). The V end lost 3 bases, the J end lost 3 bases, and 11 bases lay between the germline ends.